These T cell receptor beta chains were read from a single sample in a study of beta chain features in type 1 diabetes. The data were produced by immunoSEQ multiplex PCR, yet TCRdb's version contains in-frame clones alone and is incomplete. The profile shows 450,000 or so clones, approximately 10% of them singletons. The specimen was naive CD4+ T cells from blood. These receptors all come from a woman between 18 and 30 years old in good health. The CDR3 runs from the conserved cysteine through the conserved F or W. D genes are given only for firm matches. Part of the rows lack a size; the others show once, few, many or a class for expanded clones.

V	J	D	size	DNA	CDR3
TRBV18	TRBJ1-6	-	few	TGTGCCAGCTCACCCGAAAGCTCCTATAATTCACCCCTCCACTTT	CASSPESSYNSPLHF
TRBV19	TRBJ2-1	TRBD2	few	TGTGCCAGTCGACGGACTAGCGGATACAATGAGCAGTTCTTC	CASRRTSGYNEQFF
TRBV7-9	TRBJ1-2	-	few	TGTGCCAGCAGCCGAGGCGGATTCTATGGCTACACCTTC	CASSRGGFYGYTF
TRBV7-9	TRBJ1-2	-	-	TGTGCCAGCAGCTTGAGTACTAACTATGGCTACACCTTC	CASSLSTNYGYTF
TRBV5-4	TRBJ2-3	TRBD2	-	TGTGCCAGCAGCTTTGCCCTCGGGACTAGCGACACAGATACGCAGTATTTT	CASSFALGTSDTDTQYF
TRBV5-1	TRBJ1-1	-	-	TGCGCCAGCAGCGGCCAGGGCTTTGAAGCTTTCTTT	CASSGQGFEAFF
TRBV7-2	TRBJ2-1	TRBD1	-	TGTGCCAGCAGTAAGACAGGGTACAATGAGCAGTTCTTC	CASSKTGYNEQFF
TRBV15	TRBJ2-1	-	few	TGTGCCACCAGTAGGTTCTACAATGAGCAGTTCTTC	CATSRFYNEQFF
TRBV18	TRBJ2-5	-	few	TGTGCCAGCTTCCAAGAGACCCAGTACTTC	CASFQETQYF
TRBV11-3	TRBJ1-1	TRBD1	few	TGTGCCAGCAGCCCTCGGGACAGGATGAACACTGAAGCTTTCTTT	CASSPRDRMNTEAFF
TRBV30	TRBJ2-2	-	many	TGTGCCTGGAGTCTGCTGGGGACCGGGGAGCTGTTTTTT	CAWSLLGTGELFF
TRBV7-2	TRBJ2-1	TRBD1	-	TGTGCCAGCAGCCTGGACAGGGGCAATGAGCAGTTCTTC	CASSLDRGNEQFF
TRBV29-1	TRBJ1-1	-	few	TGCAGCGTGGGAGAGGGACCGTTGAACACTGAAGCTTTCTTT	CSVGEGPLNTEAFF
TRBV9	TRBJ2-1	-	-	TGTGCCAGCAGCGTAGTCAGGGGCGGCAATGAGCAGTTCTTC	CASSVVRGGNEQFF
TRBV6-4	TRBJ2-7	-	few	TGTGCCAGCAGTGGGGTTTCTGGACAAGTGTACGAGCAGTACTTC	CASSGVSGQVYEQYF
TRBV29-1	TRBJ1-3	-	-	TGCAGCGTTACAGGGTCTAGAAACACCATATATTTT	CSVTGSRNTIYF
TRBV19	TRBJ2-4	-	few	TGTGCCAGTAGTCTCTGGGACTTCGGAGCCAAAAACATTCAGTACTTC	CASSLWDFGAKNIQYF
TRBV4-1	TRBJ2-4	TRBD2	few	TGCGCCAGCAGCCAGGGACTACTAGCGGGAGTAGCCAAAAACATTCAGTACTTC	CASSQGLLAGVAKNIQYF
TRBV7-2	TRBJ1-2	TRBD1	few	TGTGCCAGCAGCTCCCGATTAGGCCACACGGGACAGTTTAACTATGGCTACACCTTC	CASSSRLGHTGQFNYGYTF
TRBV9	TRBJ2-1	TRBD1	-	TGTGCCAGCAGCGTTCAGGGGGCTAACAATGAGCAGTTCTTC	CASSVQGANNEQFF
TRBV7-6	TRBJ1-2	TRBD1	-	TGTGCCAGCAGCGCACAGGGGGCAGGCGGCTACACCTTC	CASSAQGAGGYTF
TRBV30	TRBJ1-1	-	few	TGTGCCTGGAGTGTTTCACCCCGCGGAGCTTTCTTT	CAWSVSPRGAFF
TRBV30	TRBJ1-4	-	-	TGTGCCTGGAGTGAGCAGGTTAATGAAAAACTGTTTTTT	CAWSEQVNEKLFF
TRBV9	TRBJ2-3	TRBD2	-	TGTGCCAGCAGCTCCCCAAGGATCCTAGCGGGGGGCGCCTCTAGCACAGATACGCAGTATTTT	CASSSPRILAGGASSTDTQYF
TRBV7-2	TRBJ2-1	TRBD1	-	TGTGCCAGCAGCGGAGGGACAGGACGAATATACAATGAGCAGTTCTTC	CASSGGTGRIYNEQFF
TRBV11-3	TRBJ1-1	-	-	TGTGCCAGCAGCCTGAGACGGGTCGCGAACACTGAAGCTTTCTTT	CASSLRRVANTEAFF
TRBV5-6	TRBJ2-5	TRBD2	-	TGTGCCAGCAGCTTGGCTGCTAGCGGGGGGTTATCGCGGGAGACCCAGTACTTC	CASSLAASGGLSRETQYF
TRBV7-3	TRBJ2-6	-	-	TGTGCCAGCAGCTCCAGCCCCGGAGGAGTCTCTGGGGCCAACGTCCTGACTTTC	CASSSSPGGVSGANVLTF
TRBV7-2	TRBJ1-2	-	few	TGTGCCAGCAGTTCACCAGGGAAGAATACCTATGGCTACACCTTC	CASSSPGKNTYGYTF
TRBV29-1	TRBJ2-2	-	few	TGCAGCGTTGATAGGCGAGGTGACGGGGAGCTGTTTTTT	CSVDRRGDGELFF
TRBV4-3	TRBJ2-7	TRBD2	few	TGCGCCAGCAGCCAAGAGCTAGCGGGAGGTTCGCAGTACTTC	CASSQELAGGSQYF
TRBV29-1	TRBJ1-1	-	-	TGCAGCGCACGGGACGATTCGCCGGGGGAAGCTTTCTTT	CSARDDSPGEAFF
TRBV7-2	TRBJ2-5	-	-	TGTGCCAGCAGCTTATACTCAGGACTACAAGAGACCCAGTACTTC	CASSLYSGLQETQYF
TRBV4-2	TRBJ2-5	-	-	TGTGCCAGCAGCCAAGATCGCGAAGAGACCCAGTACTTC	CASSQDREETQYF
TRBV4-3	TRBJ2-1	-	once	TGCGCCAGCAGCCTGGGAAGCTCCTACAATGAGCAGTTCTTC	CASSLGSSYNEQFF
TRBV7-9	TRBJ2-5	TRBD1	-	TGTGCCAGCAGCTCCAGGGGGCTCGGGGACCAGGAGACCCAGTACTTC	CASSSRGLGDQETQYF
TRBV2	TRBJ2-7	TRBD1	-	TGTGCCAGCAGACAGGGGTCCGACTACGAGCAGTACTTC	CASRQGSDYEQYF
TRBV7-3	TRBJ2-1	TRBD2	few	TGTGCCAGCAGCTTGGGAAGCGGGGATGAGCAGTTCTTC	CASSLGSGDEQFF
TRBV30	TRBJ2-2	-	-	TGTGCCTGGAGAGAATGGGGACCGATCACCGGGGAGCTGTTTTTT	CAWREWGPITGELFF
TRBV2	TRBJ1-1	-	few	TGTGCCAGCAGTGAAGCCAGGGGCAGGAACACTGAAGCTTTCTTT	CASSEARGRNTEAFF
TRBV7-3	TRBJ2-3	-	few	TGTGCCAGCAGCCCAGGATGGGGGCGAGGGACAGATACGCAGTATTTT	CASSPGWGRGTDTQYF
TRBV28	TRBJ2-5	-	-	TGTGCCAGCACGATTCCGTGGTTGGGGACCCAGTACTTC	CASTIPWLGTQYF
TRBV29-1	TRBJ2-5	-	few	TGCAGCGTTCACAGGACAGACCAAGAGACCCAGTACTTC	CSVHRTDQETQYF
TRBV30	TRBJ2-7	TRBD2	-	TGTGCCTGGGCCCCCCCAGTCGCGGGAGCCTACGAGCAGTACTTC	CAWAPPVAGAYEQYF
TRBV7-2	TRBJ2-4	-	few	TGTGCCAGCAGCTTTTCCAGGGGTAACATTCAGTACTTC	CASSFSRGNIQYF
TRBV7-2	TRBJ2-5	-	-	TGTGCCAGCAGCTTTACCATCGGGGTACTAATCCAGTACTTC	CASSFTIGVLIQYF
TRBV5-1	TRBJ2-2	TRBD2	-	TGCGCCAGCAGCTTGGAGGGGACTAGAACCGGGGAGCTGTTTTTT	CASSLEGTRTGELFF
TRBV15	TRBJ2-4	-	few	TGTGCCACCCGAGACCTCTCCTTGCTAGCCAAAAACATTCAGTACTTC	CATRDLSLLAKNIQYF